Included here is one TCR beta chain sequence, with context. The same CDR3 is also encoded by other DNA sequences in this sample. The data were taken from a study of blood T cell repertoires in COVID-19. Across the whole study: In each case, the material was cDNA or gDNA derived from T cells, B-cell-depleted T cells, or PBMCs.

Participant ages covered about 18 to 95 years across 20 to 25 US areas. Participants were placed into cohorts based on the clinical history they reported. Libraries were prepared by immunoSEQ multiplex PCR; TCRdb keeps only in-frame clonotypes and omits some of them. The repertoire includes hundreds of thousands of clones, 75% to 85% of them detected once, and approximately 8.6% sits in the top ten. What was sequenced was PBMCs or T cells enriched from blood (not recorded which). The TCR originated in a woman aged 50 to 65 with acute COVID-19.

The CDR3 loop reads CASSPSGSGNTIYF. CDR3 bases: TGTGCCAGCTCGCCTTCGGGCTCTGGAAACACCATATATTTT. The chain carries TRBV18 and TRBJ1-3; D remains ambiguous. Germline V gene data show CDR1 as KGHSH and CDR2 as LQKENI. This CDR3 has 14 amino acids. Trimming took off 6 bases at V and 0 bases at J, with 9 bases between the two ends.